This T cell receptor (beta chain) is drawn from a study of blood T cell repertoires in COVID-19. The V gene lost 4 bases and the J gene lost 0 bases, with 9 bases spanning the gap. CDR1 is LNHDA, CDR2 SQIVND, per germline (reference sequence). The CDR3 consists of 15 residues. Individuals drawn from about 26 US areas were roughly 18 to 89 years old. The method was immunoSEQ multiplex PCR; TCRdb's version includes in-frame clones alone and lacks a portion of them. The sample has fewer than 450,000 clones; approximately 91% are singletons. The TCR was taken from a middle-aged woman with acute COVID-19. V is TRBV19 and J is TRBJ1-4; the D is unclear. Sequencing used PBMCs or T cells enriched from blood (not recorded which). The CDR3 is CASSTQTATNEKLFF. The CDR3 DNA reads as TGTGCCAGTAGTACCCAGACTGCAACTAATGAAAAACTGTTTTTT.